The clone carrying this TCR beta chain appeared once. Its antigen remains unidentified. Other DNA sequences in the same sample also yield this CDR3. The protocol was immunoSEQ multiplex PCR, while the TCRdb copy is restricted to in-frame clones and leaves out a portion. This sample yields roughly 160,000 clones, of which under 90% are seen a single time; roughly 4.6% belongs to the top ten. These data are taken from a study of cytotoxic CD8 clonotypes in ibrutinib-treated CLL. Study findings and constraints: Clonality showed a rise at ibrutinib response that reversed toward baseline at progression. Progressing patients had sampling times that differed from those of sustained-remission patients.

The V gene end was trimmed by 3 bases and the J gene end by 2 bases; junction bases not matched to a gene: 3. This CDR3 has 14 residues. Germline V gene data show CDR1 as KGHSH and CDR2 as LQKENI. The V and J genes are TRBV18 and TRBJ1-2; 7 bases are shared with TRBD1. The material sequenced was PBMCs, taken after 24 months of ibrutinib treatment. This TCR was sampled from a human donor with chronic lymphocytic leukemia. The CDR3 DNA follows: TGTGCCAGCTCACCTGCACAGGGGAACTATGGCTACACCTTC. Translated: CASSPAQGNYGYTF.